This TCR beta chain was identified during a study of T cells in tumors after PD-1 blockade. Germline CDR1 and CDR2: SGHKS and YYEKEE (reference sequence). The CDR3 sequence is 16 residues long. Deletions cut 4 bases from V and 7 bases from J, with 23 bases between. Some clones are missing from TCRdb's copy, which holds only in-frame ones; the method was immunoSEQ multiplex PCR. Of roughly 33,000 clones listed, over 75% are singletons. Sequencing used PBMCs, obtained before anti-PD-1 treatment. The clonotype comes from a human donor with basal cell carcinoma. This chain connects TRBV5-5 to TRBJ1-2, with TRBD1 as a possible D gene (5 bases). CDR3 DNA: TGTGCCAGCAGCCCGACGGGGTCTCAGGGAGGTGGTGGCTACACCTTC. Translation: CASSPTGSQGGGGYTF. Looking up the rest from reference TRBV5-5 and TRBJ1-2 gives the full variable domain: DAGVTQSPTHLIKTRGQQVTLRCSPISGHKSVSWYQQVLGQGPQFIFQYYEKEERGRGNFPDRFSARQFPNYSSELNVNALLLGDSALYLCASSPTGSQGGGGYTFGSGTRLTVV.